This entry lists 4 T cell receptor beta chains sequenced from one sample in a study of blood T cell repertoires in COVID-19. Data came from immunoSEQ multiplex PCR; TCRdb stores just in-frame clones and leaves some out. The repertoire has 200,000 to 250,000 clones, 82% of them found once; the top ten carry 9.5% to 15%. Sample: peripheral blood. The receptors were gathered from a woman aged 40 to 49 with acute or convalescent COVID-19.

The chain joins TRBV20-1 to TRBJ1-1; 10 bases map to TRBD1. Trimming took 3 bases from V and 11 from J; bases not matched to a gene: 21. This CDR3 region has 17 residues. CDR1 is DFQATT, CDR2 SNEGSKA, per germline (reference sequence). CDR3 loop: CSASYGPQNQDRGSAFF. The CDR3 region has the DNA TGCAGTGCTAGTTATGGCCCTCAAAACCAGGACAGGGGGAGTGCTTTCTTT.

The chain carries TRBV27 and TRBJ2-1; a weak D match, TRBD1 (5 bases). This CDR3 has 13 residues. Trimming removed 3 bases at V and 9 bases at J, with 12 bases between. Looked up from germline, CDR1 is MNHEY and CDR2 is SMNVEV (reference sequence). CDR3 region: CASSFQGRGEQFF. DNA of the CDR3: TGTGCCAGCAGTTTTCAAGGAAGGGGTGAGCAGTTCTTC.

This clone was found a few times. The chain couples TRBV24-1 to TRBJ2-1; 10 nucleotides align to TRBD2. Germline CDR1 KGHDR, CDR2 SFDVKD. Trimming at V came to 1 base and at J to 6 bases, leaving 5 bases not matched to a gene. The CDR3 contains 16 residues. CDR3 nucleotide sequence: TGTGCCACCAGTGATTTAGCGGGAGGGCAATTCAATGAGCAGTTCTTC. As protein: CATSDLAGGQFNEQFF.

This clone was seen only once. The gene calls are TRBV5-1 and TRBJ1-2; D is ambiguous. The length of the CDR3 is 16 residues. The germline gives CDR1 SGHRS, CDR2 YFSETQ. Trimming took 0 bases from V and 4 from J, leaving 16 bases between them. CDR3 sequence: CASSLEGGYGTYGYTF. The CDR3 DNA is TGCGCCAGCAGCTTGGAGGGAGGGTACGGAACCTATGGCTACACCTTC.